These 28 T cell receptor beta chains share one sample of origin, sequenced in a study of blood T cell repertoires in COVID-19. Using immunoSEQ multiplex PCR, the repertoire was profiled, and TCRdb retains in-frame clones only, with some absent. The top ten clones hold approximately 1.8% of a sample with over 200,000 clones, about 84% of them seen once. Input material: PBMCs or T cells enriched from blood (not recorded which). The receptors stem from a man aged 60 to 69 who had recovered from COVID-19.

Note on this clone: In the same sample, other DNA sequences code for this CDR3. V usage is TRBV6-5 and J usage is TRBJ2-3; TRBD2 matches at 7 bases. V shed 5 bases and J 0 bases; nucleotides not matched to a gene: 2. The CDR3 totals 14 residues. The germline V gene encodes CDR1 MNHEY and CDR2 SVGAGI. CDR3 loop: CASSRGGSTDTQYF. DNA for the CDR3: TGTGCCAGCAGTCGCGGGGGAAGCACAGATACGCAGTATTTT.

This chain joins TRBV5-4 and TRBJ2-1; TRBD1 agrees at 8 bases. Germline CDR1 and CDR2: SGHNT and YYREEE (reference sequence). This CDR3 is 15 amino acids long. The J segment lost 7 bases and the V segment lost 0 bases, leaving 6 bases of the junction unmatched. The chain's CDR3 is CASSLAIGQGNEQFF. The CDR3 DNA sequence: TGTGCCAGCAGCTTGGCCATCGGACAGGGAAATGAGCAGTTCTTC.

V usage is TRBV9 and J usage is TRBJ2-1; 7 bases fit TRBD2. V was clipped by 3 bases and J by 0 bases; unmatched bases: 6. CDR3 length: 16 amino acids. From germline, CDR1 is SGDLS and CDR2 YYNGEE. As DNA, the CDR3 is TGTGCCAGCAGCGCCCAAGCGGGGACCTCCTACAATGAGCAGTTCTTC. This sequence encodes CASSAQAGTSYNEQFF.

This clone was seen a few times. The chain has TRBV20-1 and TRBJ2-2, with a tentative D call TRBD1 (5 bases). Per the germline V gene, CDR1 is DFQATT and CDR2 is SNEGSKA (reference sequence). The CDR3 length is 15 residues. V was cut by 3 bases and J by 4 bases, with 15 bases left in between. CDR3 coding DNA: TGCAGTGCTAGTAAGGGGCTGAGGAGCACCGGGGAGCTGTTTTTT. Translating it yields CSASKGLRSTGELFF.

The chain is built from TRBV27 and TRBJ2-7; TRBD1 matches 7 bases. J lost 4 bases, V lost 6 bases, and 3 bases had no gene match. CDR3 length: 12 amino acids. Germline V gene sequence: CDR1 MNHEY, CDR2 SMNVEV (reference sequence). The CDR3 DNA reads as TGTGCCAGCAGGAGACAGGGTTACGAGCAGTACTTC. Its protein is CASRRQGYEQYF.

V is TRBV6-4 and J is TRBJ2-1; a weak D match, TRBD2 (6 bases). Trimming left V 3 bases short and J 7 bases short, with 10 bases between. Germline CDR1 is MRHNA and CDR2 is SNTAGT. CDR3 length: 13 amino acids. In DNA, the CDR3 is TGTGCCAGCAGTGAAGGACTACTAAATGAGCAGTTCTTC. It yields the protein CASSEGLLNEQFF.

The chain uses TRBV11-3 and TRBJ1-1; no reliable D call. The CDR3 has 13 residues. Germline-derived CDR1 and CDR2 are SGHNT and YENEEA. With 2 bases removed from V and 3 bases from J, the gap between germline ends came to 7 bases. For the CDR3, the DNA is TGTGCCAGCAGCTTATTCCAGGACACTGAAGCTTTCTTT. Its protein product is CASSLFQDTEAFF.

In its sample, this clone was seen a few times. This chain joins TRBV6-2 or TRBV6-3 and TRBJ2-7; possible D gene TRBD2, 5 bases. Deletions cut 0 bases from V and 4 bases from J, with 13 bases between. Germline V lookup: CDR1 MNHEY, CDR2 SVGEGT. The CDR3 runs to 15 residues. For the CDR3, the DNA is TGTGCCAGCAGTTACTCGACTACGTCGGAATACGAGCAGTACTTC. It yields the protein CASSYSTTSEYEQYF.

The chain has TRBV28 and TRBJ1-1; 11 bases align to TRBD1. Per germline, CDR1 MDHEN and CDR2 SYDVKM. V shed 5 bases, J shed 5 bases, and the junction held 10 bases outside the gene matches. CDR3 size: 16 residues. In DNA, the CDR3 is TGTGCCAGCAGTGCCCCCAGCCGGGACAGGGGGACTGAAGCTTTCTTT. Protein sequence: CASSAPSRDRGTEAFF.

This clone has a single count. This chain joins TRBV18 and TRBJ1-1; D call uncertain. This CDR3 comprises 15 residues. V lost 1 base, J lost 0 bases, and 9 bases lay in between. The V gene's germline CDR1 is KGHSH and CDR2 LQKENI. The CDR3 nucleotides read TGTGCCAGCTCACCACTTAAACTAATGAACACTGAAGCTTTCTTT. Amino acids: CASSPLKLMNTEAFF. Supplemented by reference TRBV18 and TRBJ1-1, the full variable domain reads NAGVMQNPRHLVRRRGQEARLRCSPMKGHSHVYWYRQLPEEGLKFMVYLQKENIIDESGMPKERFSAEFPKEGPSILRIQQVVRGDSAAYFCASSPLKLMNTEAFFGQGTRLTVV.

The V gene is TRBV6-1, the J gene TRBJ1-2; 8 bases align to TRBD1. Germline V lookup: CDR1 MNHNS, CDR2 SASEGT. This CDR3 spans 13 amino acids. V trimming: 3 bases; J trimming: 4 bases; junction bases outside the gene matches: 1. The CDR3 sequence is CASSDDRGYGYTF. Written as DNA, the CDR3 is TGTGCCAGCAGTGATGACAGGGGCTATGGCTACACCTTC.

This chain links TRBV7-8 with TRBJ1-1; 8 bases line up with TRBD1. With 7 bases clipped from V and 3 bases from J, the junction kept 7 bases outside the gene matches. Germline V gene sequence: CDR1 SGHVS, CDR2 FQNEAQ. The CDR3 totals 14 residues. Written as DNA, the CDR3 is TGTGCCAGCACTCACAGGGGGTACGACACTGAAGCTTTCTTT. Protein sequence: CASTHRGYDTEAFF.

This clone was detected only once. Distinct nucleotide sequences in the sample also encode this CDR3. V is TRBV11-3 and J is TRBJ1-2, with D hard to call. The CDR3 extends over 12 amino acids. The germline V gene encodes CDR1 SGHNT and CDR2 YENEEA. V lost 4 bases and J 2 bases, leaving 5 bases between the germline ends. For the CDR3, the DNA is TGTGCCAGCAGCTCAGGAAACTATGGCTACACCTTC. Translation: CASSSGNYGYTF.

The genes are TRBV4-2 and TRBJ2-3, with D hard to call. The germline V gene encodes CDR1 LGHNA and CDR2 YNFKEQ. V was cut by 1 base and J by 4 bases, with 3 bases left in between. CDR3 length: 12 residues. CDR3 loop: CASSQVADTQYF. The DNA of the CDR3 is TGTGCCAGCAGCCAAGTAGCAGATACGCAGTATTTT.

J is TRBJ2-7 and V is TRBV11-2; D not certain. The CDR3 loop spans 12 amino acids. The V gene lost 5 bases and the J gene lost 6 bases, with 11 bases spanning the gap. From germline, CDR1 is SGHAT and CDR2 FQNNGV. The CDR3 bases are TGTGCCAGCAGCCGAGGTAGGTCCGAGCAGTACTTC. Translation gives CASSRGRSEQYF. Drawing the rest from reference TRBV11-2 and TRBJ2-7, the complete variable domain is EAGVAQSPRYKIIEKRQSVAFWCNPISGHATLYWYQQILGQGPKLLIQFQNNGVVDDSQLPKDRFSAERLKGVDSTLKIQPAKLEDSAVYLCASSRGRSEQYFGPGTRLTVT.

The rearrangement links TRBV24-1 to TRBJ1-5; D is ambiguous. CDR3 size: 15 residues. Germline CDR1 reads KGHDR; CDR2 reads SFDVKD. V was trimmed by 1 base and J by 2 bases, leaving 8 bases between them. The chain's CDR3 is CATSDFGRGNQPQHF. CDR3 nucleotide sequence: TGTGCCACCAGTGATTTTGGTCGAGGCAATCAGCCCCAGCATTTT.

The chain joins TRBV7-9 to TRBJ2-2; 7 nucleotides agree with TRBD1. Germline-derived CDR1 and CDR2 are SEHNR and FQNEAQ (reference sequence). This CDR3 is built from 16 residues. V trimming: 4 bases; J trimming: 6 bases; junction bases outside the gene matches: 11. The CDR3: CASSSQTGISSGELFF. The CDR3 region has the DNA TGTGCCAGCAGCTCTCAGACAGGGATTTCTTCCGGGGAGCTGTTTTTT.

The V call is TRBV7-3, the J call TRBJ2-1; 9 bases line up with TRBD1. This CDR3 comprises 19 residues. The germline CDR1 and CDR2 sequences are SGHTA and FQGTGA. Losses at the gene ends were 5 bases for V and 5 bases for J; bases not matched to a gene: 19. The CDR3 protein is CASSPRGTGMGRFDNEQFF. For the CDR3, the DNA is TGTGCCAGCAGCCCAAGGGGGACAGGGATGGGTCGGTTTGACAATGAGCAGTTCTTC.

The V gene is TRBV11-2, the J gene TRBJ2-3; 7 bases fit TRBD2. Trimming at V came to 3 bases and at J to 5 bases, leaving 8 bases not matched to a gene. CDR3 size: 15 residues. Germline V gene sequence: CDR1 SGHAT, CDR2 FQNNGV. This chain's CDR3 is CASSLVAGVIDTQYF. CDR3 DNA sequence: TGTGCCAGCAGCTTGGTCGCGGGGGTTATAGATACGCAGTATTTT.

The chain recombines TRBV10-2 with TRBJ2-5; TRBD2 matches at 13 bases. Germline trimming cut 6 bases from V and 6 bases from J; bases unmatched to any gene: 7. The germline CDR1 and CDR2 sequences are WSHSY and SAAADI. The CDR3 has 15 amino acids. The CDR3 coding sequence is TGCGCCAGCAGCCTACTAGCGGGGGGGCCCCAGACCCAGTACTTC. This translates into CASSLLAGGPQTQYF.

The chain carries TRBV5-6 and TRBJ1-2, with a weak D call TRBD1 (5 bases). The V and J ends lost 1 base and 12 bases respectively, with 16 bases between them. Germline loops: CDR1 SGHDT, CDR2 YYEEEE. This CDR3 is 13 amino acids long. The CDR3, as DNA: TGTGCCAGCAGCTTGTATTCAGGGAACGTCGACACCTTC. Translation gives CASSLYSGNVDTF.

The chain has TRBV2 and TRBJ2-5, with D hard to call. This CDR3 has 13 residues. The ends were cut back, 7 bases at V and 1 base at J, with 10 bases in the middle. From germline, CDR1 is SNHLY and CDR2 FYNNEI. CDR3 bases: TGTGCCAGCAAGAGAAATTCCCAAGAGACCCAGTACTTC. Translated, it gives CASKRNSQETQYF.

The chain carries TRBV12-5 and TRBJ1-3; D unresolved. Trimming took off 5 bases at V and 3 bases at J, with 11 bases between the two ends. Germline V gene lookup returns CDR1 LGHNT and CDR2 FRNRAP. This CDR3 is built from 14 residues. CDR3 protein: CASGVGLGGNTIYF. The CDR3 DNA follows: TGTGCTAGTGGTGTAGGACTAGGTGGAAACACCATATATTTT.

V gene TRBV10-3 combines with J gene TRBJ1-5, with D hard to call. The CDR3 has 13 residues. The germline gives CDR1 ENHRY, CDR2 SYGVKD. The germline V and J ends were trimmed by 3 bases and 1 base, with 4 bases remaining between them. The CDR3 coding sequence is TGTGCCATCAGTGAACGGAGCAATCAGCCCCAGCATTTT. As protein: CAISERSNQPQHF.

The CDR3 spells CASSSGVTVGNTIYF. CDR3 sequence (DNA): TGTGCCAGCAGTTCGGGGGTTACTGTGGGAAACACCATATATTTT. The chain carries TRBV5-5 and TRBJ1-3; D perhaps matches TRBD1 (5 bases). Germline V gene lookup returns CDR1 SGHKS and CDR2 YYEKEE (reference sequence). The length of the CDR3 is 15 residues. Trimming cost V 5 bases and J 4 bases, with 16 bases left between them.

The chain is built from TRBV5-1 and TRBJ1-2, with 8 nucleotides matching TRBD1. CDR1 is SGHRS and CDR2 is YFSETQ in the germline V gene. The CDR3 has 14 amino acids. With 4 bases clipped from V and 8 bases from J, the junction kept 10 bases outside the gene matches. CDR3 in amino acids: CASSTFDRGEGYTF. CDR3 DNA: TGCGCCAGCAGCACCTTCGACAGGGGTGAAGGCTACACCTTC.

This chain uses TRBV24-1 with TRBJ1-4; the D gene is possibly TRBD1 (6 bases). This CDR3 region has 15 residues. V was clipped by 3 bases and J by 3 bases, with 10 bases between them. Germline V gene lookup returns CDR1 KGHDR and CDR2 SFDVKD. The CDR3 region has the DNA TGTGCCACCAGTGATGCCGGGGGGCCTAATGAAAAACTGTTTTTT. The encoded protein is CATSDAGGPNEKLFF.

The chain carries TRBV6-2 or TRBV6-3 and TRBJ1-5, with 7 bases lining up with TRBD1. The CDR3 covers 13 residues. From germline, CDR1 is MNHEY and CDR2 SVGEGT. V gave up 5 bases and J gave up 6 bases; unmatched junction bases: 4. The CDR3 DNA reads as TGTGCCAGCAGTGACAGGGAGCTTCAGCCCCAGCATTTT. Amino acids: CASSDRELQPQHF.